These 19 T cell receptor beta chains came from one sample sequenced in a study of T cell changes during pregnancy in multiple sclerosis. Libraries were prepared by immunoSEQ multiplex PCR; TCRdb keeps only in-frame clonotypes and omits some of them. The sample lists fewer than 50,000 clones, around 93% seen once, with less than 5% in the top ten. The sample was CD8+ T cells from peripheral blood mononuclear cells, taken in the first trimester of pregnancy. These receptors were obtained from a female donor with multiple sclerosis, enrolled in a pregnancy study.

In this sample, this clone turned up once. The chain is built from TRBV5-1 and TRBJ2-7, with 11 bases aligning to TRBD2. The CDR3 contains 15 residues. Per the germline V gene, CDR1 is SGHRS and CDR2 is YFSETQ. V gave up 5 bases and J gave up 7 bases; unmatched junction bases: 11. The CDR3 DNA follows: TGCGCCAGCAGTCCCACTAGCGGGAGAACGGGGGAGCAGTACTTC. Encoded protein: CASSPTSGRTGEQYF. The whole variable domain, filled in from reference TRBV5-1 and TRBJ2-7, reads KAGVTQTPRYLIKTRGQQVTLSCSPISGHRSVSWYQQTPGQGLQFLFEYFSETQRNKGNFPGRFSGRQFSNSRSEMNVSTLELGDSALYLCASSPTSGRTGEQYFGPGTRLTVT.

The chain links TRBV19 to TRBJ2-1, with D perhaps TRBD1 (5 bases). CDR1 and CDR2 (germline): LNHDA, SQIVND (reference sequence). The V gene lost 6 bases and the J gene lost 4 bases, with 10 bases spanning the gap. The length of the CDR3 is 13 residues. CDR3 protein: CASRPQGYNEQFF. Written as DNA, the CDR3 is TGTGCCAGTAGACCGCAGGGATACAATGAGCAGTTCTTC.

The CDR3 loop reads CASVLRPGLQETQYF. The CDR3 DNA sequence: TGTGCCAGCGTTCTTCGACCGGGACTCCAAGAGACCCAGTACTTC. This chain joins TRBV27 and TRBJ2-5; tentative D call: TRBD2 (6 bases). CDR3 length equals 15 residues. Germline V gives CDR1 MNHEY, CDR2 SMNVEV (reference sequence). V was trimmed by 8 bases and J by 1 base, leaving 17 bases between them.

This chain links TRBV9 with TRBJ1-3, with TRBD1 matching over 9 bases. Germline CDR1 reads SGDLS; CDR2 reads YYNGEE. This CDR3 is 16 amino acids long. The trim removed 0 bases at V and 2 bases at J, leaving 3 bases unmatched. Here the CDR3 reads CASSVARTGAGNTIYF. The CDR3 bases are TGTGCCAGCAGCGTAGCTCGGACAGGGGCTGGAAACACCATATATTTT.

The rearrangement uses TRBV2 and TRBJ1-1; the D gene is possibly TRBD1 (5 bases). The CDR3 is 13 amino acids. V dropped 8 bases and J dropped 5 bases, with 15 bases sitting between them. Germline V gives CDR1 SNHLY, CDR2 FYNNEI. CDR3 DNA: TGTGCCAGCGGAGCCGGGGCGGGGACTGAAGCTTTCTTT. Translating gives CASGAGAGTEAFF.

The chain employs TRBV25-1 and TRBJ2-7; 7 nucleotides agree with TRBD2. The CDR3 consists of 14 residues. Germline V gene lookup returns CDR1 MGHDK and CDR2 SYGVNS. Trimming removed 2 bases from V and 3 bases from J; junction bases left unmatched: 4. The CDR3 nucleotides read TGTGCCAGCAGTGAAGGAGGACTAGACTACGAGCAGTACTTC. Protein sequence: CASSEGGLDYEQYF.

The chain combines TRBV6-1 with TRBJ2-1, with 8 bases matching TRBD2. The CDR3 sequence is 15 residues long. Trimming removed 1 base from V and 6 bases from J; junction bases left unmatched: 5. Per germline, CDR1 MNHNS and CDR2 SASEGT. CDR3 amino acids: CASSEDDGRANEQFF. The CDR3 DNA follows: TGTGCCAGCAGTGAAGATGACGGGAGGGCCAATGAGCAGTTCTTC.

The genes are TRBV19 and TRBJ2-1; perhaps TRBD2 as D (5 bases). The CDR3 extends over 15 amino acids. V dropped 4 bases and J dropped 2 bases, with 12 bases sitting between them. CDR1 LNHDA and CDR2 SQIVND come from the germline V gene (reference sequence). The CDR3 nucleotides read TGTGCCAGTAGTACTTTCGGGGTAACCTACAATGAGCAGTTCTTC. The encoded protein is CASSTFGVTYNEQFF.

The chain has TRBV7-6 and TRBJ2-1; a possible D gene is TRBD1 (5 bases). The CDR3 spans 15 residues. V was trimmed by 1 base and J by 3 bases, leaving 10 bases between them. The germline V gene has CDR1 SGHVS and CDR2 FNYEAQ. The CDR3, as DNA: TGTGCCAGCAGCTTAGAGGGGATGGTCTACAATGAGCAGTTCTTC. Residues: CASSLEGMVYNEQFF.

The V call is TRBV28, the J call TRBJ2-3, with TRBD2 as a possible D gene (5 bases). Germline CDR1 MDHEN, CDR2 SYDVKM. Trimming removed 6 bases at V and 2 bases at J, with 15 bases between. The CDR3 covers 15 residues. Here the CDR3 DNA reads TGTGCCAGCAGGGAGCGGAACTTCTACACAGATACGCAGTATTTT. Translated: CASRERNFYTDTQYF.

V and J are TRBV7-3 and TRBJ1-6, with TRBD1 identical over 7 bases. The J segment lost 7 bases and the V segment lost 4 bases, leaving 1 base of the junction unmatched. Germline V gives CDR1 SGHTA, CDR2 FQGTGA. The CDR3 has 13 residues. The CDR3 sequence is CASSWDSNSPLHF. For the CDR3, the DNA is TGTGCCAGCAGCTGGGACAGCAATTCACCCCTCCACTTT. Full variable domain (rest looked up from reference TRBV7-3 and TRBJ1-6): GAGVSQTPSNKVTEKGKYVELRCDPISGHTALYWYRQSLGQGPEFLIYFQGTGAADDSGLPNDRFFAVRPEGSVSTLKIQRTERGDSAVYLCASSWDSNSPLHFGNGTRLTVT.

The chain couples TRBV14 to TRBJ2-1; 8 bases are shared with TRBD2. The CDR3 contains 15 residues. Trimming took 2 bases from V and 7 from J; bases not matched to a gene: 7. Germline CDR1 and CDR2: SGHDN and FVKESK. In DNA, the CDR3 is TGTGCCAGCAGCCAACGCAGCGGGAGAGAGAATGAGCAGTTCTTC. Protein product: CASSQRSGRENEQFF.

The CDR3 DNA follows: TGTGCCAGCACCCTGACAGGGGGTAATGAAAAACTGTTTTTT. The encoded protein is CASTLTGGNEKLFF. The rearrangement links TRBV28 to TRBJ1-4; 9 bases fit TRBD1. The CDR3 sequence is 14 residues long. CDR1 and CDR2 (germline): MDHEN, SYDVKM. With V trimmed by 7 bases and J by 4 bases, 4 bases remained unmatched. Variable domain in full (rest from reference TRBV28 and TRBJ1-4): DVKVTQSSRYLVKRTGEKVFLECVQDMDHENMFWYRQDPGLGLRLIYFSYDVKMKEKGDIPEGYSVSREKKERFSLILESASTNQTSMYLCASTLTGGNEKLFFGSGTQLSVL.

The V call is TRBV6-1, the J call TRBJ2-2; TRBD2 aligns across 14 bases. Germline values: CDR1 MNHNS, CDR2 SASEGT. The CDR3 is 18 residues long. Losses at the gene ends were 4 bases for V and 6 bases for J; bases not matched to a gene: 10. The DNA of the CDR3 is TGTGCCAGCAGTGGGTGGACTAGCGGGGGGCCCGGCGCCGGGGAGCTGTTTTTT. This gives the protein CASSGWTSGGPGAGELFF.

The chain uses TRBV10-3 and TRBJ1-1; D might be TRBD1 (5 bases). CDR1 and CDR2 from the germline V gene are ENHRY and SYGVKD. Trimming removed 0 bases at V and 5 bases at J, with 7 bases between. The CDR3 sequence is 13 residues long. The CDR3 is CAISESRGTEAFF. Here the CDR3 DNA reads TGTGCCATCAGTGAGTCCCGGGGGACTGAAGCTTTCTTT.

The chain has TRBV4-1 and TRBJ1-2; D might be TRBD1 (5 bases). The CDR3 consists of 15 residues. V was shortened by 0 bases and J by 2 bases, with 10 bases between the two germline ends. CDR1 MGHRA and CDR2 YSYEKL come from the germline V gene. CDR3 amino acids: CASSQDPEGNYGYTF. CDR3 nucleotides: TGCGCCAGCAGCCAAGATCCGGAGGGGAACTATGGCTACACCTTC.

This chain joins TRBV19 and TRBJ2-1; 9 positions match TRBD1. CDR3 length: 17 residues. Germline-derived CDR1 and CDR2 are LNHDA and SQIVND (reference sequence). J was trimmed by 7 bases and V by 2 bases; bases with no gene match: 12. The CDR3 DNA reads TGTGCCAGTAGTATAAGCGCCGGGGACAGGGTAAAGAATGAGCAGTTCTTC. This gives the protein CASSISAGDRVKNEQFF.

The chain couples TRBV9 to TRBJ1-2, with 12 bases fitting TRBD1. After removal of 3 bases from V and 0 bases from J, the junction contained 3 bases not matched to a gene. Germline lookup yields CDR1 SGDLS and CDR2 YYNGEE. The CDR3 sequence is 16 residues long. CDR3 bases: TGTGCCAGCAGCGGGGACAGGGGGCCACCTAACTATGGCTACACCTTC. This translates into CASSGDRGPPNYGYTF.

This clone showed up just once. The genes are TRBV14 and TRBJ2-3, with 7 bases that match TRBD2. CDR1 SGHDN and CDR2 FVKESK come from the germline V gene. The CDR3 runs to 17 residues. V was pared by 1 base and J by 3 bases, with 10 bases of the junction left unmatched. CDR3 coding DNA: TGTGCCAGCAGCCAAGCGGTAGGGGCGGGAGTGACAGATACGCAGTATTTT. Translated: CASSQAVGAGVTDTQYF.